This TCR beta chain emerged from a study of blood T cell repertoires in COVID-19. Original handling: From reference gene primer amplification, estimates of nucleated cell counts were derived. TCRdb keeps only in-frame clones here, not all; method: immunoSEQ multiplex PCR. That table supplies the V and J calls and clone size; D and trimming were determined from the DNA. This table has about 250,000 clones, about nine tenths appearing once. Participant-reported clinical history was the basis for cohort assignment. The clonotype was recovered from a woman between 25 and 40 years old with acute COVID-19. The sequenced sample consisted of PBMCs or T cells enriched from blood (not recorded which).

CDR3 nucleotide sequence: TGTGCCAGCAGTGAAGGGGGCCTTAATGAAAAACTGTTTTTT. This translates into CASSEGGLNEKLFF. The chain combines TRBV2 with TRBJ1-4; the D gene is possibly TRBD1 (5 bases). V was clipped by 1 base and J by 4 bases, with 7 bases between them. Germline V gene lookup returns CDR1 SNHLY and CDR2 FYNNEI. The CDR3 sequence is 14 residues long.